This T cell receptor (beta chain) was recovered during a study of cytomegalovirus exposure and HLA in healthy donors. Overall study results and limits: Most TCRs appeared rarely, but some public TCRs recurred in many donors. There were fewer than 200 TCR beta chains listed as cytomegalovirus-associated.

Repertoires were generated with immunoSEQ multiplex PCR, while TCRdb's copy carries only in-frame clones and drops some. The sample records roughly 190,000 clones, more than 75% being singletons. V was cut by 0 bases and J by 1 base, with 19 bases left in between. CDR3 length: 18 residues. The germline gives CDR1 SGHNT, CDR2 YYREEE (reference sequence). This clone was counted a single time. Its antigen is undetermined. This sequence joins TRBV5-4 and TRBJ1-1; tentative D call: TRBD1 (5 bases). Sequenced input: PBMCs. This clonotype was sampled from a woman aged 18-29 years in good health and CMV-seronegative. In DNA, the CDR3 is TGTGCCAGCAGCTTGGGGGGCCTGGTTGTCCGGCCGAACACTGAAGCTTTCTTT. Protein product: CASSLGGLVVRPNTEAFF.